The 2 T cell receptor beta chains below come from one sample, sequenced in a study of T cell responses to AZD1222 COVID-19 vaccine. The assay was immunoSEQ multiplex PCR, and TCRdb's table has in-frame clones only and misses some. The sample lists 55,000 to 90,000 clones, 84% occurring once. The sample consisted of peripheral blood, taken on day 0 of AZD1222 vaccination. The receptors stem from an adult in good health.

This clone was observed a single time. The CDR3 DNA reads as TGTGCCAGCAAAAGACTAGCGGGGACTCAAGAGACCCAGTACTTC. As protein: CASKRLAGTQETQYF. The chain links TRBV6-5 to TRBJ2-5, with TRBD2 matching 11 bases. Germline assignment: CDR1 MNHEY and CDR2 SVGAGI. The CDR3 has 15 amino acids. V shed 7 bases and J 2 bases; nucleotides not matched to a gene: 6.

The genes are TRBV7-9 and TRBJ2-7; D is uncertain. V lost 3 bases and J lost 6, with 6 bases in between. Germline CDR1 and CDR2: SEHNR and FQNEAQ (reference sequence). CDR3 length: 11 amino acids. The chain's CDR3 is CASSFAREQYF. The DNA for the CDR3 is TGTGCCAGCAGCTTCGCCCGCGAGCAGTACTTC.